Each of the 31 T cell receptor beta chains below was sequenced from the same sample in a study of beta chain features in type 1 diabetes. Of the isolated RNA, all was reverse transcribed, and so the sequenced material was expressed TCRB transcripts. Data came from immunoSEQ multiplex PCR; TCRdb stores just in-frame clones and leaves some out. Among hundreds of thousands of clones listed, about 16% were seen once. Specimen: naive CD4+ T cells from blood. These receptors were collected from a man aged 18 to 30 in good health.

This clone was observed a few times. J is TRBJ2-4 and V is TRBV4-2; 12 bases are a match to TRBD1. Germline CDR1 LGHNA, CDR2 YNFKEQ. V gave up 1 base and J gave up 6 bases; unmatched junction bases: 4. The CDR3 is made up of 16 amino acids. CDR3 protein: CASSQGGQGAANIQYF. The CDR3 DNA reads as TGTGCCAGCAGCCAAGGGGGACAGGGGGCGGCAAACATTCAGTACTTC.

The chain combines TRBV2 with TRBJ2-2; 12 bases map to TRBD1. V was clipped by 4 bases and J by 6 bases; unmatched bases: 6. CDR3 size: 16 residues. Germline values: CDR1 SNHLY, CDR2 FYNNEI. For the CDR3, the DNA is TGTGCCAGCAGTGGGGACAGGGGGCGGAAGGCCGGGGAGCTGTTTTTT. Its translation: CASSGDRGRKAGELFF. Together with reference TRBV2 and TRBJ2-2, the CDR3 gives the full variable domain: EPEVTQTPSHQVTQMGQEVILRCVPISNHLYFYWYRQILGQKVEFLVSFYNNEISEKSEIFDDQFSVERPDGSNFTLKIRSTKLEDSAMYFCASSGDRGRKAGELFFGEGSRLTVL.

V gene TRBV28 combines with J gene TRBJ1-2, with TRBD1 identical over 7 bases. Trimming cost V 6 bases and J 2 bases; bases outside gene matches: 9. The CDR3 length is 15 residues. Germline assignment: CDR1 MDHEN and CDR2 SYDVKM. In DNA form, the CDR3 reads TGTGCCAGCAGCCTGTCACAGGGGCTAAACTATGGCTACACCTTC. Amino acid sequence: CASSLSQGLNYGYTF.

This clone was picked up a small number of times. This chain uses TRBV18 with TRBJ1-2; D is undetermined. The CDR3 length is 14 residues. From germline, CDR1 is KGHSH and CDR2 LQKENI. With 3 bases removed from V and 8 bases from J, the gap between germline ends came to 16 bases. CDR3: CASSPAILVLGYTF. The CDR3 DNA reads TGTGCCAGCTCACCCGCGATCTTGGTGCTGGGCTACACCTTC.

The chain links TRBV7-2 to TRBJ2-2; D is undetermined. The germline CDR1 and CDR2 sequences are SGHTA and FQGNSA. Trimming shortened V by 1 base and J by 5 bases, and 11 bases separated the two germline ends. The length of the CDR3 is 15 residues. The DNA of the CDR3 is TGTGCCAGCAGCTTAGTGGCCCCTCTAACCGGGGAGCTGTTTTTT. Translating gives CASSLVAPLTGELFF.

This chain connects TRBV15 to TRBJ1-4; D remains unclear. Germline-derived CDR1 and CDR2 are LNHNV and YYDKDF (reference sequence). V lost 0 bases and J 0 bases, leaving 8 bases between the germline ends. This CDR3 has 16 amino acids. The CDR3 region is CATSRDTSATNEKLFF. For the CDR3, the DNA is TGTGCCACCAGCAGAGATACTTCCGCAACTAATGAAAAACTGTTTTTT.

Only a few counts were recorded for this clone. The CDR3 DNA reads TGCGCCAGCAGCCGACGGCTAGCGGTTAACAACAATGAGCAGTTCTTC. It specifies CASSRRLAVNNNEQFF. The chain has TRBV4-3 and TRBJ2-1; TRBD2 agrees at 7 bases. Trimming cost V 4 bases and J 5 bases; bases outside gene matches: 11. Germline V CDR1 and CDR2: LGHNA, YSLEER. The CDR3 extends over 16 amino acids.

This clone showed up just a few times. The chain is built from TRBV6-1 and TRBJ2-1; tentatively, D is TRBD2 (5 bases). V lost 0 bases and J lost 7, with 13 bases in between. This CDR3 region has 15 residues. Germline values: CDR1 MNHNS, CDR2 SASEGT. The CDR3 loop is CASSEAPQPGNEQFF. DNA of the CDR3: TGTGCCAGCAGTGAAGCCCCTCAGCCGGGGAATGAGCAGTTCTTC.

This clone was recorded a few times. This chain uses TRBV28 with TRBJ1-6, with 7 bases identical to TRBD1. CDR3 length: 16 amino acids. The V segment lost 2 bases and the J segment 5 bases; nucleotides outside the gene matches: 6. Looked up from germline, CDR1 is MDHEN and CDR2 is SYDVKM. CDR3 bases: TGTGCCAGCAGTTTAGGGGACAGCCGAAATAATTCACCCCTCCACTTT. It specifies CASSLGDSRNNSPLHF. The full variable domain, completed using reference TRBV28 and TRBJ1-6, is DVKVTQSSRYLVKRTGEKVFLECVQDMDHENMFWYRQDPGLGLRLIYFSYDVKMKEKGDIPEGYSVSREKKERFSLILESASTNQTSMYLCASSLGDSRNNSPLHFGNGTRLTVT.

In its sample, this clone was seen a few times. The rearrangement links TRBV7-3 to TRBJ1-1; D not resolved. In germline, CDR1 is SGHTA, CDR2 FQGTGA. Trimming pared 3 bases from V and 2 bases from J, leaving 7 bases between. The CDR3 is 13 residues long. The CDR3 is CASSFYQNTEAFF. The CDR3 DNA sequence: TGTGCCAGCAGCTTTTATCAAAACACTGAAGCTTTCTTT.

For this clone: Different DNA sequences within this sample yield the same CDR3. The chain carries TRBV7-9 and TRBJ2-1, with a weak D call TRBD2 (6 bases). Between the trimmed V and J ends, which lost 6 bases and 3 bases, there was a span of 12 bases. The germline CDR1 and CDR2 sequences are SEHNR and FQNEAQ (reference sequence). CDR3 size: 14 residues. The CDR3 DNA reads TGTGCCAGCAGTCTTGGGCGGGACTACAATGAGCAGTTCTTC. This sequence encodes CASSLGRDYNEQFF.

V usage is TRBV7-9 and J usage is TRBJ2-1; TRBD1 aligns across 8 bases. The CDR3 extends over 15 amino acids. J gave up 4 bases and V 5 bases, and 7 bases lay outside the gene matches. Germline loops: CDR1 SEHNR, CDR2 FQNEAQ (reference sequence). CDR3: CASSQDRGFYNEQFF. The CDR3 DNA is TGTGCCAGCAGCCAAGACAGGGGCTTTTACAATGAGCAGTTCTTC.

This clone has more than one count but fewer than ten. The chain couples TRBV5-1 to TRBJ1-1; maybe TRBD1 (5 bases). Germline CDR1 SGHRS, CDR2 YFSETQ. Trimming pared 4 bases from V and 0 bases from J, leaving 10 bases between. The CDR3 runs 14 residues. The CDR3 DNA is TGCGCCAGCAGCACGGGACGGGTGAACACTGAAGCTTTCTTT. As protein: CASSTGRVNTEAFF.

This clone came up a few times. The V call is TRBV5-1, the J call TRBJ2-5, with no clear D. Per the germline V gene, CDR1 is SGHRS and CDR2 is YFSETQ. The V and J ends lost 0 bases and 6 bases respectively, with 6 bases between them. This CDR3 is 12 amino acids long. The CDR3 region has the DNA TGCGCCAGCAGCTTGGAGCAAAAGACCCAGTACTTC. Translated, it gives CASSLEQKTQYF.

This clone was counted a few times. The chain uses TRBV7-2 and TRBJ1-6; D ambiguous. CDR1 is SGHTA and CDR2 is FQGNSA in the germline V gene. The length of the CDR3 is 13 residues. Trimming removed 6 bases at V and 10 bases at J, with 13 bases between. CDR3 sequence reads: CASSPGGFSPLHF. In DNA form, the CDR3 reads TGTGCCAGCAGTCCCGGAGGCTTCTCACCCCTCCACTTT.

CDR3 nucleotides: TGTGCCAGCAGCTTAAAGTCCAGCGAGGCTGAGCAGTTCTTC. Its protein product is CASSLKSSEAEQFF. The chain carries TRBV7-3 and TRBJ2-1, with D unclear. The CDR3 covers 14 residues. Trimming took off 1 base at V and 9 bases at J, with 13 bases between the two ends. Germline assignment: CDR1 SGHTA and CDR2 FQGTGA.

The rearrangement links TRBV29-1 to TRBJ2-3; D might be TRBD1 (6 bases). Trimming removed 4 bases from V and 0 bases from J, with 23 bases in between. The CDR3 has 18 amino acids. The V gene's germline CDR1 is SQVTM and CDR2 ANQGSEA. CDR3 in amino acids: CSVVRVGPGASSTDTQYF. CDR3 DNA: TGCAGCGTTGTTAGGGTGGGGCCAGGGGCTTCTAGCACAGATACGCAGTATTTT.

A few counts support this clone. The rearrangement uses TRBV5-8 and TRBJ2-7, with TRBD1 matching 11 bases. V shed 4 bases and J 4 bases; nucleotides not matched to a gene: 1. The CDR3 has 13 residues. Looked up from germline, CDR1 is SGHTS and CDR2 is YDEGEE. The DNA of the CDR3 is TGTGCCAGCAGCAGGGACAGGGGGTACGAGCAGTACTTC. Translation gives CASSRDRGYEQYF.

This clone appeared a few times. The chain links TRBV5-1 to TRBJ2-5; 12 bases map to TRBD1. V shed 4 bases, J shed 4 bases, and the junction held 5 bases outside the gene matches. CDR3 size: 15 residues. The germline gives CDR1 SGHRS, CDR2 YFSETQ. CDR3 in DNA: TGCGCCAGCAGCCCCGGGACAGGGGGCGGAGAGACCCAGTACTTC. This gives the protein CASSPGTGGGETQYF. The complete variable domain, with remaining parts taken from reference TRBV5-1 and TRBJ2-5, reads KAGVTQTPRYLIKTRGQQVTLSCSPISGHRSVSWYQQTPGQGLQFLFEYFSETQRNKGNFPGRFSGRQFSNSRSEMNVSTLELGDSALYLCASSPGTGGGETQYFGPGTRLLVL.

The V call is TRBV11-2, the J call TRBJ2-4; TRBD1 aligns across 12 bases. Germline CDR1 SGHAT, CDR2 FQNNGV. The CDR3 sequence is 16 residues long. V was pared by 4 bases and J by 5 bases, with 6 bases of the junction left unmatched. DNA for the CDR3: TGTGCCAGCAGCTCAGGGACAGGGGGCAGGGAAAACATTCAGTACTTC. Its protein product is CASSSGTGGRENIQYF.

This clone has only a few counts. This sequence joins TRBV7-2 and TRBJ2-4; 7 bases agree with TRBD2. The V segment lost 5 bases and the J segment 1 base; nucleotides outside the gene matches: 17. This CDR3 is 19 amino acids long. Looked up from germline, CDR1 is SGHTA and CDR2 is FQGNSA. DNA for the CDR3: TGTGCCAGCAGCCCCCTCGGACCGAAGGGAGGGTCGGCCAAAAACATTCAGTACTTC. Its translation is CASSPLGPKGGSAKNIQYF. Filled out from reference TRBV7-2 and TRBJ2-4, the complete variable domain reads GAGVSQSPSNKVTEKGKDVELRCDPISGHTALYWYRQSLGQGLEFLIYFQGNSAPDKSGLPSDRFSAERTGGSVSTLTIQRTQQEDSAVYLCASSPLGPKGGSAKNIQYFGAGTRLSVL.

This chain uses TRBV19 with TRBJ1-1; the D is unclear. From germline, CDR1 is LNHDA and CDR2 SQIVND (reference sequence). Trimming shortened V by 5 bases and J by 8 bases, and 21 bases separated the two germline ends. The length of the CDR3 is 15 residues. In DNA form, the CDR3 reads TGTGCCAGTAGTCGCGGATTCACCCTCGACCCCGAAGCTTTCTTT. Protein: CASSRGFTLDPEAFF.

The J gene is TRBJ2-2, the V gene TRBV9, with TRBD2 as a possible D gene (7 bases). Germline V lookup: CDR1 SGDLS, CDR2 YYNGEE. Trimming pared 4 bases from V and 5 bases from J, leaving 18 bases between. This CDR3 is built from 16 residues. CDR3 nucleotide sequence: TGTGCCAGCAGCCCTCCCGGGGGGCGCGGAACCGGGGAGCTGTTTTTT. Its protein is CASSPPGGRGTGELFF.

The CDR3 DNA reads as TGTGCCAGCAGATACCAGACGGGGACCTACGAGCAGTACTTC. Translation: CASRYQTGTYEQYF. This chain connects TRBV2 to TRBJ2-7; D might be TRBD2 (5 bases). Germline V gene data show CDR1 as SNHLY and CDR2 as FYNNEI. The germline V and J ends were trimmed by 6 bases and 2 bases, with 14 bases remaining between them. The CDR3 covers 14 residues.

This chain joins TRBV14 and TRBJ2-2; D is possibly TRBD1 (5 bases). The germline V gene has CDR1 SGHDN and CDR2 FVKESK. Trimming removed 0 bases at V and 3 bases at J, with 17 bases between. The CDR3 totals 18 residues. CDR3 in amino acids: CASSQDYWSGLYTGELFF. CDR3 sequence (DNA): TGTGCCAGCAGCCAAGATTATTGGTCAGGGTTGTACACCGGGGAGCTGTTTTTT.

The chain couples TRBV6-6 to TRBJ2-7; no reliable D call. The CDR3 loop spans 12 amino acids. Trimming removed 0 bases from V and 5 bases from J, with 5 bases in between. Germline-derived CDR1 and CDR2 are MNHNY and SVGAGI (reference sequence). Here the CDR3 DNA reads TGTGCCAGCAGTTACTCTCGAGACGAGCAGTACTTC. This codes for CASSYSRDEQYF.

The chain recombines TRBV7-9 with TRBJ1-2; the match to TRBD1 covers 7 bases. J was trimmed by 4 bases and V by 0 bases; bases with no gene match: 11. CDR3 length equals 17 residues. The germline V gene encodes CDR1 SEHNR and CDR2 FQNEAQ (reference sequence). CDR3 DNA sequence: TGTGCCAGCAGCTTAGCTAAGGCAGGGGGAAGGGGCTATGGCTACACCTTC. Protein: CASSLAKAGGRGYGYTF. Full variable domain (remainder filled in from reference TRBV7-9 and TRBJ1-2): DTGVSQNPRHKITKRGQNVTFRCDPISEHNRLYWYRQTLGQGPEFLTYFQNEAQLEKSRLLSDRFSAERPKGSFSTLEIQRTEQGDSAMYLCASSLAKAGGRGYGYTFGSGTRLTVV.

The V and J genes are TRBV18 and TRBJ1-2; D gene unclear. Germline CDR1 reads KGHSH; CDR2 reads LQKENI. CDR3 length: 18 residues. The V end was cut by 0 bases, the J end by 2 bases, with 19 bases between. The chain's CDR3 is CASSPPSGLVGNNYGYTF. The CDR3, as DNA: TGTGCCAGCTCACCACCTTCGGGGTTAGTCGGGAACAACTATGGCTACACCTTC.

V and J are TRBV2 and TRBJ1-2; the match to TRBD1 covers 7 bases. Germline CDR1 and CDR2: SNHLY and FYNNEI. There are 11 residues in the CDR3. The V and J ends lost 8 bases and 4 bases, in that order; junction bases with no gene match: 1. CDR3 loop: CASGTVYGYTF. CDR3 DNA sequence: TGTGCCAGCGGGACAGTCTATGGCTACACCTTC.

The genes are TRBV5-1 and TRBJ2-3; 9 bases are a match to TRBD2. The V gene's germline CDR1 is SGHRS and CDR2 YFSETQ. V dropped 4 bases and J dropped 6; count of bases not matched to a gene: 12. This CDR3 region has 16 residues. The CDR3 loop is CASSSSRSGGADTQYF. DNA for the CDR3: TGCGCCAGCAGCAGCTCCCGTAGCGGGGGTGCCGATACGCAGTATTTT.

CDR3: CASSTHSSYEQYF. The CDR3 nucleotides are TGTGCCAGCAGCACCCACAGTTCTTACGAGCAGTACTTC. This chain joins TRBV7-2 and TRBJ2-7; no clear D gene. This CDR3 is 13 amino acids long. The germline CDR1 and CDR2 sequences are SGHTA and FQGNSA. V lost 5 bases, J lost 4 bases, and 12 bases lay in between.